One and the same sample provided the 13 T cell receptor beta chains below, sequenced in a study of neoadjuvant nivolumab and ipilimumab in lung cancer. Assay used: immunoSEQ multiplex PCR; TCRdb lists only in-frame clones, some missing. The sample includes approximately 31,000 clones, just over 90% seen only once; the top ten take roughly 5.3%. Sample: peripheral blood, taken after neoadjuvant nivolumab, alone or with ipilimumab, at or shortly before surgery. The receptors derive from an adult with non-small cell lung cancer.

This chain joins TRBV18 and TRBJ1-3, with D uncertain. The CDR3 has 15 residues. CDR1 and CDR2 from the germline V gene are KGHSH and LQKENI. Trimming removed 4 bases at V and 3 bases at J, with 13 bases between. The CDR3 protein is CASSQGGSRGNTIYF. The DNA of the CDR3 is TGTGCCAGCTCACAGGGAGGGTCTCGTGGAAACACCATATATTTT.

This clone was seen just once. The genes are TRBV27 and TRBJ2-1; tentatively, D is TRBD2 (7 bases). The V and J ends lost 3 bases and 6 bases respectively, with 9 bases between them. The CDR3 has 13 amino acids. CDR1 and CDR2 (germline): MNHEY, SMNVEV (reference sequence). The CDR3 coding sequence is TGTGCCAGCAGTTTTGCGGGGGCCAATGAGCAGTTCTTC. Translation gives CASSFAGANEQFF.

The J gene is TRBJ2-3, the V gene TRBV2, with D unclear. Germline lookup yields CDR1 SNHLY and CDR2 FYNNEI. The CDR3 runs 16 residues. Deletions cut 4 bases from V and 7 bases from J, with 21 bases between. In DNA form, the CDR3 reads TGTGCCAGCAGTGTAAGTGGACGCAGTAGTGGGAATACGCAGTATTTT. Protein: CASSVSGRSSGNTQYF.

The chain recombines TRBV6-5 with TRBJ1-1; tentative D call: TRBD1 (5 bases). The length of the CDR3 is 14 residues. V was trimmed by 0 bases and J by 4 bases, leaving 9 bases between them. Germline V gives CDR1 MNHEY, CDR2 SVGAGI. CDR3 protein: CASSYSPRATEAFF. For the CDR3, the DNA is TGTGCCAGCAGTTACTCGCCCAGGGCCACTGAAGCTTTCTTT.

The CDR3 DNA sequence: TGTGCCAGCAGCTTAATGCTAGGATTAACAGATACGCAGTATTTT. The encoded protein is CASSLMLGLTDTQYF. This rearrangement joins TRBV7-3 to TRBJ2-3; D is unresolved. Per the germline V gene, CDR1 is SGHTA and CDR2 is FQGTGA. Between the trimmed V and J ends, which lost 1 base and 3 bases, there was a span of 11 bases. The CDR3 runs 15 residues.

The chain links TRBV5-1 to TRBJ2-7; D might be TRBD1 (5 bases). The ends were cut back, 0 bases at V and 1 base at J, with 11 bases in the middle. The CDR3 covers 15 residues. Germline lookup yields CDR1 SGHRS and CDR2 YFSETQ. The CDR3 nucleotides are TGCGCCAGCAGCTTGGGCCAGACAGAGTCCTACGAGCAGTACTTC. Its translation: CASSLGQTESYEQYF.

This clone was found a few times. This chain joins TRBV5-6 and TRBJ1-1; unclear D gene. The CDR3 is made up of 16 amino acids. The V gene's germline CDR1 is SGHDT and CDR2 YYEEEE. V lost 2 bases, J lost 3 bases, and 17 bases lay in between. The CDR3 nucleotides are TGTGCCAGCAGCTTAGGGCACCTAACTTCCCACACTGAAGCTTTCTTT. Its translation is CASSLGHLTSHTEAFF.

The rearrangement uses TRBV6-9 and TRBJ1-2; no firm D call. The germline V gene has CDR1 MNHGY and CDR2 SVAAGI. This CDR3 is 9 amino acids long. Trimming left V 5 bases short and J 13 bases short, with 8 bases between. The CDR3 loop reads CASSPGSTF. The CDR3 DNA is TGTGCCAGCAGTCCCGGGTCCACCTTC.

The chain recombines TRBV10-3 with TRBJ1-5; D possibly corresponds to TRBD1 (6 bases). V lost 10 bases and J lost 1, with 17 bases in between. This CDR3 spans 15 amino acids. Germline CDR1 is ENHRY and CDR2 is SYGVKD. The CDR3 sequence is CATGTPMRSNQPQHF. As DNA, the CDR3 is TGTGCCACGGGGACACCTATGAGGAGCAATCAGCCCCAGCATTTT.

V is TRBV4-2 and J is TRBJ1-2; the D gene is possibly TRBD1 (6 bases). Per the germline V gene, CDR1 is LGHNA and CDR2 is YNFKEQ. The CDR3 length is 15 residues. V lost 0 bases to trimming and J lost 6 bases, with 14 bases between them. The CDR3 region has the DNA TGTGCCAGCAGCCAAGATCTTGGGGGGCGTCATGGCTACACCTTC. Amino acid sequence: CASSQDLGGRHGYTF.

The gene calls are TRBV9 and TRBJ2-2, with D tentatively TRBD1 or TRBD2 (6 bases each). The CDR3 loop spans 17 amino acids. V was cut by 1 base and J by 0 bases, with 13 bases left in between. CDR1 and CDR2 from the germline V gene are SGDLS and YYNGEE. The CDR3 loop reads CASSVFDGGANTGELFF. The CDR3 DNA is TGTGCCAGCAGCGTATTTGACGGGGGCGCGAACACCGGGGAGCTGTTTTTT.

This clone was found once. The chain recombines TRBV10-1 with TRBJ2-1, with D tentatively TRBD1 (5 bases). There are 16 residues in the CDR3. CDR1 is WNHNN and CDR2 is SYGVQD in the germline V gene (reference sequence). The V gene lost 6 bases and the J gene lost 2 bases, with 17 bases spanning the gap. The CDR3: CASSPGSREAYNEQFF. CDR3 nucleotides: TGCGCCAGCAGCCCAGGTTCCAGGGAAGCCTACAATGAGCAGTTCTTC.

The gene calls are TRBV7-2 and TRBJ2-3, with D possibly being TRBD2 (5 bases). Per germline, CDR1 SGHTA and CDR2 FQGNSA. Trimming took off 0 bases at V and 4 bases at J, with 8 bases between the two ends. The CDR3 runs 14 residues. The CDR3 region has the DNA TGTGCCAGCAGCTTAGCGGGGAGCGCAGATACGCAGTATTTT. Translation: CASSLAGSADTQYF.